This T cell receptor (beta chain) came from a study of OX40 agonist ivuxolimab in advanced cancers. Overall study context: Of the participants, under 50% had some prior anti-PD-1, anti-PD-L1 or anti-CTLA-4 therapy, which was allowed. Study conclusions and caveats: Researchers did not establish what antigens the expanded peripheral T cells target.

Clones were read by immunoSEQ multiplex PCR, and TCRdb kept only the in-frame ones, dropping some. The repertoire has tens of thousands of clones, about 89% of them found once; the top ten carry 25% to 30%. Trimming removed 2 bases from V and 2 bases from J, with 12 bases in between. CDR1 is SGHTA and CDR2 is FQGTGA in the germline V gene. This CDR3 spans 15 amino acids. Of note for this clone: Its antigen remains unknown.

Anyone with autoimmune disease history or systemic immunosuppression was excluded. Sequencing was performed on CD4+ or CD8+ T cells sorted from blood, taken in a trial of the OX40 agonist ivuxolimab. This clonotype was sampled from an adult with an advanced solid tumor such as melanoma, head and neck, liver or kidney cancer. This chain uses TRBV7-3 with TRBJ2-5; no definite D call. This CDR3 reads CASSLVGNQQETQYF. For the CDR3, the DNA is TGTGCCAGCAGCTTAGTGGGGAACCAACAAGAGACCCAGTACTTC.